The next 16 T cell receptor beta chains were all read from a single sample in a study of shared clonotypes between healthy human individuals. Terminally differentiated effector memory CD45RA+ cells were excluded by CCR7 positive selection of CD45RO-negative cells. The protocol was immunoSEQ multiplex PCR, while the TCRdb copy is restricted to in-frame clones and leaves out a portion. This sample has around 2,000,000 clones, with over 85% found just once. Input material: naive CD8+ T cells sorted from blood. The receptors here all came from a young man in good health.

This clone has a single count. V and J are TRBV7-9 and TRBJ2-1; D is unclear. V dropped 5 bases and J dropped 7 bases, with 15 bases sitting between them. This CDR3 is built from 14 residues. Germline V gives CDR1 SEHNR, CDR2 FQNEAQ (reference sequence). CDR3 loop: CASSVTTILNEQFF. Written as DNA, the CDR3 is TGTGCCAGCAGCGTAACGACAATTCTGAATGAGCAGTTCTTC. Full variable domain (rest looked up from reference TRBV7-9 and TRBJ2-1): DTGVSQNPRHKITKRGQNVTFRCDPISEHNRLYWYRQTLGQGPEFLTYFQNEAQLEKSRLLSDRFSAERPKGSFSTLEIQRTEQGDSAMYLCASSVTTILNEQFFGPGTRLTVL.

The V call is TRBV7-7, the J call TRBJ1-2, with D perhaps matching TRBD1 (5 bases). The CDR3 is made up of 13 amino acids. The germline V gene encodes CDR1 SSHAT and CDR2 FNYEAQ (reference sequence). As DNA, the CDR3 is TGTGCTTCTCCCGTAGGGGCTGGCTATGGCTACACCTTC. It yields the protein CASPVGAGYGYTF.

This clone was detected once. The V and J genes are TRBV9 and TRBJ2-6; tentative D call: TRBD2 (5 bases). Trimming removed 0 bases at V and 1 base at J, with 8 bases between. CDR3 size: 16 residues. Germline V gene lookup returns CDR1 SGDLS and CDR2 YYNGEE. CDR3 protein: CASSVGLASGANVLTF. CDR3 in DNA: TGTGCCAGCAGCGTAGGGTTAGCGTCTGGGGCCAACGTCCTGACTTTC.

The rearrangement uses TRBV29-1 and TRBJ2-1, with 10 bases aligning to TRBD2. Trimming removed 5 bases from V and 9 bases from J; junction bases left unmatched: 4. Germline values: CDR1 SQVTM, CDR2 ANQGSEA. The CDR3 runs to 12 residues. The CDR3 loop is CSVLAGAVEQFF. The CDR3 nucleotides read TGCAGCGTTCTAGCGGGAGCGGTTGAGCAGTTCTTC.

Only one count was recorded for this clone. The J gene is TRBJ1-5, the V gene TRBV21-1; TRBD1, the table's D call, was not compared with the DNA. TRBV21-1 is recorded as a pseudogene. The CDR3 is 15 residues long. Here the CDR3 reads CASSTKRGSNQPQHF. The DNA for the CDR3 is TGTGCCAGCAGCACCAAAAGGGGCAGCAATCAGCCCCAGCATTTT.

The V call is TRBV6-6, the J call TRBJ2-5; the match to TRBD1 covers 7 bases. The V and J ends lost 7 bases and 3 bases, in that order; junction bases with no gene match: 5. Germline V CDR1 and CDR2: MNHNY, SVGAGI (reference sequence). This CDR3 is built from 13 residues. Here the CDR3 DNA reads TGTGCCAGCAAGGGACAGCTAAAAGAGACCCAGTACTTC. Its protein product is CASKGQLKETQYF.

As concerns this clone: A read error may explain this, as a much larger clone is one base away. Other DNA sequences in the same sample also yield this CDR3. V is TRBV28 and J is TRBJ1-1, with D uncertain. Germline loops: CDR1 MDHEN, CDR2 SYDVKM. The CDR3 loop spans 11 amino acids. V was cut by 4 bases and J by 5 bases, with 5 bases left in between. In DNA, the CDR3 is TGTGCCAGCAGTTACGGGACTGAAGCTTTCTTT. It specifies CASSYGTEAFF.

J is TRBJ2-7 and V is TRBV9; tentatively, D is TRBD1 (6 bases). The CDR3 contains 14 residues. The germline CDR1 and CDR2 sequences are SGDLS and YYNGEE. The V end was cut by 3 bases, the J end by 6 bases, with 16 bases between. The CDR3 protein is CASSEGVMKREQYF. In DNA form, the CDR3 reads TGTGCCAGCAGCGAGGGGGTTATGAAACGCGAGCAGTACTTC.

Here the CDR3 reads CASSAGLAGEYEQYF. The CDR3 DNA reads as TGTGCCAGCAGCGCAGGACTAGCGGGAGAGTACGAGCAGTACTTC. V is TRBV9 and J is TRBJ2-7, with TRBD2 matching 13 bases. The CDR3 loop spans 15 amino acids. Trimming took 3 bases from V and 4 from J; bases not matched to a gene: 4. CDR1 and CDR2 from the germline V gene are SGDLS and YYNGEE.

The chain employs TRBV7-2 and TRBJ1-1; D is perhaps TRBD1 (5 bases). The CDR3 runs to 14 residues. Germline V lookup: CDR1 SGHTA, CDR2 FQGNSA. Trimming removed 2 bases from V and 4 bases from J, with 11 bases in between. CDR3 in DNA: TGTGCCAGCAGCTTAAACACGGGGCTCACTGAAGCTTTCTTT. Translating gives CASSLNTGLTEAFF.

V usage is TRBV13 and J usage is TRBJ2-1; D is unresolved. In germline, CDR1 is PRHDT, CDR2 FYEKMQ (reference sequence). Trimming stripped 0 bases from V and 1 base from J, with 10 bases between. This CDR3 spans 16 amino acids. CDR3 protein: CASSLGAAASYNEQFF. CDR3 coding DNA: TGTGCCAGCAGCTTAGGGGCAGCCGCATCCTACAATGAGCAGTTCTTC.

The chain employs TRBV10-2 and TRBJ1-6, with D unresolved. V lost 3 bases to trimming and J lost 9 bases, with 18 bases between them. The germline gives CDR1 WSHSY, CDR2 SAAADI. The CDR3 sequence is 16 residues long. CDR3: CASSELVDPPPSPLHF. The CDR3, as DNA: TGCGCCAGCAGTGAATTGGTTGATCCCCCCCCTTCACCCCTCCACTTT.

The chain employs TRBV27 and TRBJ1-2; possible D gene TRBD1, 5 bases. The CDR3 has 14 residues. The V end lost 8 bases, the J end lost 8 bases, and 21 bases lay between the germline ends. From germline, CDR1 is MNHEY and CDR2 SMNVEV (reference sequence). The CDR3 DNA is TGTGCCAGCGGACTACCGGCCGGGGGAGGCGGCTACACCTTC. This gives the protein CASGLPAGGGGYTF.

This chain connects TRBV6-5 to TRBJ1-2, with TRBD1 matching over 7 bases. Trimming took 5 bases from V and 7 from J; bases not matched to a gene: 10. CDR3 size: 14 residues. The V gene's germline CDR1 is MNHEY and CDR2 SVGAGI. As DNA, the CDR3 is TGTGCCAGCAGTCCCGGAGAGGGGGCGATTGGCTACACCTTC. It specifies CASSPGEGAIGYTF.

V is TRBV7-9 and J is TRBJ1-2; D not certain. The V end was cut by 0 bases, the J end by 4 bases, with 6 bases between. The CDR3 sequence is 13 residues long. CDR1 is SEHNR, CDR2 FQNEAQ, per germline (reference sequence). CDR3 in DNA: TGTGCCAGCAGCTTAGCTGGGATCTATGGCTACACCTTC. Translated: CASSLAGIYGYTF. Combining the CDR3 with reference TRBV7-9 and TRBJ1-2 gives the whole variable domain DTGVSQNPRHKITKRGQNVTFRCDPISEHNRLYWYRQTLGQGPEFLTYFQNEAQLEKSRLLSDRFSAERPKGSFSTLEIQRTEQGDSAMYLCASSLAGIYGYTFGSGTRLTVV.

V and J are TRBV11-2 and TRBJ2-1; D is uncertain. V was cut by 4 bases and J by 9 bases, with 22 bases left in between. From germline, CDR1 is SGHAT and CDR2 FQNNGV. The CDR3 extends over 16 amino acids. This CDR3 reads CASSSLSPLEMGEQFF. As DNA, the CDR3 is TGTGCCAGCAGCTCCCTTAGCCCTCTTGAAATGGGTGAGCAGTTCTTC.